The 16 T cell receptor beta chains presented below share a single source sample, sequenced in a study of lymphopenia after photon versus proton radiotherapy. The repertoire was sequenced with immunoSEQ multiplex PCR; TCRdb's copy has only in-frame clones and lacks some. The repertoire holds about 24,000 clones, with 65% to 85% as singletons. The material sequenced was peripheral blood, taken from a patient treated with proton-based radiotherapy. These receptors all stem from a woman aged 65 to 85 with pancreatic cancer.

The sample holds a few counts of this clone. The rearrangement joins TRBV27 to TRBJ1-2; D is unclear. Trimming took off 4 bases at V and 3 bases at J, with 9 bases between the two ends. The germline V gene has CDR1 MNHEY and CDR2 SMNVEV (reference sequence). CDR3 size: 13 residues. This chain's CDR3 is CASSYYRDYGYTF. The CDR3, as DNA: TGTGCCAGCAGTTATTACCGGGACTATGGCTACACCTTC.

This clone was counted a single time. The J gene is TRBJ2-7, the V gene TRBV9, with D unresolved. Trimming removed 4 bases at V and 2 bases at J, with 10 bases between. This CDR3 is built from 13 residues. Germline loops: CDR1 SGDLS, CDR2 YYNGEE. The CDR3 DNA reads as TGTGCCAGCAGCCAAGTACAGCCCTACGAGCAGTACTTC. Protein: CASSQVQPYEQYF.

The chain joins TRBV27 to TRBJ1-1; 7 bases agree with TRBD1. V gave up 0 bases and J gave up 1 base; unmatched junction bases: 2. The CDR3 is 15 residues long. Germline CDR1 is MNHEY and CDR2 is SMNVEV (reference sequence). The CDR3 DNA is TGTGCCAGCAGTTTATCGGGACAGACGAACACTGAAGCTTTCTTT. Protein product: CASSLSGQTNTEAFF.

CDR3 sequence reads: CASSPTPWGSTNEKLFF. CDR3 sequence (DNA): TGTGCCAGCAGCCCCACGCCCTGGGGCTCAACTAATGAAAAACTGTTTTTT. V usage is TRBV9 and J usage is TRBJ1-4, with D perhaps matching TRBD1 (5 bases). Germline-derived CDR1 and CDR2 are SGDLS and YYNGEE. Trimming took off 4 bases at V and 0 bases at J, with 16 bases between the two ends. This CDR3 has 17 amino acids.

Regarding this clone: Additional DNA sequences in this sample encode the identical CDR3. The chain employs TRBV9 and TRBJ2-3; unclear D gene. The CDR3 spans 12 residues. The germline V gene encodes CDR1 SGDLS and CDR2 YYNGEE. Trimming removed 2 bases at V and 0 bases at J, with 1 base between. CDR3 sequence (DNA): TGTGCCAGCAGCGTTAGCACAGATACGCAGTATTTT. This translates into CASSVSTDTQYF. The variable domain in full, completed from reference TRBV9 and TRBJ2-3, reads DSGVTQTPKHLITATGQRVTLRCSPRSGDLSVYWYQQSLDQGLQFLIQYYNGEERAKGNILERFSAQQFPDLHSELNLSSLELGDSALYFCASSVSTDTQYFGPGTRLTVL.

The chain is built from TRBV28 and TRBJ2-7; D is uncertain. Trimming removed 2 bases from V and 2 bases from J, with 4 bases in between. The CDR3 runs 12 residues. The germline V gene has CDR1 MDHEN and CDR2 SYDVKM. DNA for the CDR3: TGTGCCAGCAGTTTAGGGGCCTACGAGCAGTACTTC. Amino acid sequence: CASSLGAYEQYF.

The CDR3 reads CASSLGGRQNYGYTF. The CDR3 bases are TGTGCCAGCAGCTTAGGTGGCCGACAGAACTATGGCTACACCTTC. The chain uses TRBV7-9 and TRBJ1-2; possibly TRBD1 for D (5 bases). The germline V and J ends were trimmed by 1 base and 2 bases, with 11 bases remaining between them. This CDR3 is 15 amino acids long. Germline CDR1 reads SEHNR; CDR2 reads FQNEAQ (reference sequence). The variable domain in full, with the rest retrieved from reference TRBV7-9 and TRBJ1-2, is DTGVSQNPRHKITKRGQNVTFRCDPISEHNRLYWYRQTLGQGPEFLTYFQNEAQLEKSRLLSDRFSAERPKGSFSTLEIQRTEQGDSAMYLCASSLGGRQNYGYTFGSGTRLTVV.

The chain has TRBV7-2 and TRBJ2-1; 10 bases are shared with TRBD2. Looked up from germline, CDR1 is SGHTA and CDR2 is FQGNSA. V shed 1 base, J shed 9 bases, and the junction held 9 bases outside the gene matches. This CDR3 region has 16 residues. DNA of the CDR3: TGTGCCAGCAGCTTAGATGGGGGGGCTAGCGGGAGTGAGCAGTTCTTC. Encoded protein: CASSLDGGASGSEQFF.

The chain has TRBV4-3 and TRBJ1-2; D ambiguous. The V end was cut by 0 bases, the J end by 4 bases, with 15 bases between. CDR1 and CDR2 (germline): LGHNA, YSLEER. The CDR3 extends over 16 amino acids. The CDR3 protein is CASSQDEAGRGYGYTF. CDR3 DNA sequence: TGCGCCAGCAGCCAAGATGAGGCAGGCCGAGGCTATGGCTACACCTTC.

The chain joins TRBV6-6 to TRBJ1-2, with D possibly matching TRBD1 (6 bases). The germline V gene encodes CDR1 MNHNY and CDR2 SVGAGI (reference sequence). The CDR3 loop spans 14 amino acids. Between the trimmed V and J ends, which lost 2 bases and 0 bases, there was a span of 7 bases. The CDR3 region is CASSYRTANYGYTF. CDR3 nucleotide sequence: TGTGCCAGCAGTTACCGGACAGCTAACTATGGCTACACCTTC.

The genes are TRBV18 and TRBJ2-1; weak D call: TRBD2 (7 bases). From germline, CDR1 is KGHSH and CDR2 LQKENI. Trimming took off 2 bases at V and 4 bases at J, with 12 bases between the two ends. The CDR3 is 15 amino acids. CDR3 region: CASSPGGAMYNEQFF. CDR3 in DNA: TGTGCCAGCTCACCAGGGGGGGCAATGTACAATGAGCAGTTCTTC.

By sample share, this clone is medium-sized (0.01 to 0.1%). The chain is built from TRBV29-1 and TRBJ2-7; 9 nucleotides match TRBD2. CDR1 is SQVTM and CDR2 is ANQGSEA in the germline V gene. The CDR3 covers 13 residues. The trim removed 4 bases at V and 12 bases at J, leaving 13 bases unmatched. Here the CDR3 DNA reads TGCAGCGTTGGCCCCGGTCTAGCGGGGCAGTGGTACTTC. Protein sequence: CSVGPGLAGQWYF.

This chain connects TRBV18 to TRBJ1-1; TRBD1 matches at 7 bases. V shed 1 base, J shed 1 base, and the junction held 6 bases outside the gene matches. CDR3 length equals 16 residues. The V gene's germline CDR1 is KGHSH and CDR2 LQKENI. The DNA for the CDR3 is TGTGCCAGCTCACCACGGGTGGCAGGGGGGAACACTGAAGCTTTCTTT. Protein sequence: CASSPRVAGGNTEAFF. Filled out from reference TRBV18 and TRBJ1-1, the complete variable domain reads NAGVMQNPRHLVRRRGQEARLRCSPMKGHSHVYWYRQLPEEGLKFMVYLQKENIIDESGMPKERFSAEFPKEGPSILRIQQVVRGDSAAYFCASSPRVAGGNTEAFFGQGTRLTVV.

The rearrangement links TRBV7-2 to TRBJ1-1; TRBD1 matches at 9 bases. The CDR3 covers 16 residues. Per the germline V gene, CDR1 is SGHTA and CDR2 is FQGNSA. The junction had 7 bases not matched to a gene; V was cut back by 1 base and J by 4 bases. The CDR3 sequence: CASSLGRDREGTEAFF. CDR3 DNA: TGTGCCAGCAGCTTAGGGAGGGACAGGGAAGGCACTGAAGCTTTCTTT.

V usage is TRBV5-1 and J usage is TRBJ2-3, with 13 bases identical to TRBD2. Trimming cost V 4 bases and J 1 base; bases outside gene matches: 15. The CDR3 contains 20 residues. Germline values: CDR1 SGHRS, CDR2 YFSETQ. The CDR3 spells CASSIGTSGNLLDRTDTQYF. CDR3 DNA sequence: TGCGCCAGCAGCATTGGGACTAGCGGGAATCTTTTGGACCGCACAGATACGCAGTATTTT.

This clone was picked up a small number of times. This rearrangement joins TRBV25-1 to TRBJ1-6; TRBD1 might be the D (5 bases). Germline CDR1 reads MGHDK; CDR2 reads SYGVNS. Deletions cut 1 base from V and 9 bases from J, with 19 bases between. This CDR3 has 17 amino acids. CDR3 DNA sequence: TGTGCCAGCAGTGAATTTGCTGCAGGAGGCGGGGGTTCACCCCTCCACTTT. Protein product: CASSEFAAGGGGSPLHF.